This T cell receptor (beta chain) stems from a study of radiation and T cells in renal cell carcinoma (dated by TCRdb to the early 2020s). Context from the whole study: A total of 50 to 60 samples underwent TCR beta sequencing, made up of approximately 26 tumors and about 27 peripheral blood samples. The last blood draw occurred 4 weeks after radiation, at the same time as nephrectomy. In the 53 samples combined, roughly 4.4 million unique CDR3 nucleotide sequences were found, encoding roughly 3,000,000 unique CDR3 amino acid sequences. Results and caveats for the whole study, not just this receptor: Because pretreatment tumor biopsies were not available, the study could not determine whether clonotypes were already present within the tumor at baseline. Effects of radiation dose or scheduling on the TCR repertoire could not be addressed with the single-armed trial design. In blood, the top tumor clonotypes increased between baseline and 2 weeks post-radiation and then shrank by 4 weeks, which suggests that tumor-resident clones expanded only transiently. Blood repertoire dynamics were not followed beyond 4 weeks after treatment.

On this clone: The specificity of this receptor is unknown. Base qualities are not provided; no much larger clone lies one nucleotide away.

The CDR3 starts with the cysteine, ends with the phenylalanine, and has 13 residues. The only DNA kept is the CDR3, 39 bases in frame from the first base. Based on the germline V gene, the CDR1 and CDR2 sequences are SQVTM and ANQGSEA. V loses 1 base of germline sequence and J loses 4 bases, and the interval between the two ends is 9 bases. TCR beta libraries were generated from genomic DNA with the immunoSEQ kit, following the manufacturer's recommendations. To prepare libraries, a first multiplex PCR with proprietary primers was run, followed by a second PCR that added unique barcodes, and a bead cleanup was done after each round. Each sample batch included a kit-provided positive control reaction and a negative control reaction. The final libraries were assessed on an Agilent 4200 TapeStation D1000 ScreenTape, pooled by volume, and quantified by qPCR. An Illumina NextSeq500 fitted with a MidOutput 150-cycle cartridge performed the sequencing, running 156 Read1 cycles and 15 Index1 cycles with the kit's custom primers. The pooled library was loaded at 1.0 pM, with an approximately 21% PhiX control spiked in. Under the source paper's analysis protocol: The vendor-processed data were analyzed in R, and a clonotype was defined as all T cells that share the same CDR3 nucleotide sequence. For clone abundance analyses, frequencies were normalized to the 10,000 most abundant clones in each sample. Public T cell clones, averaging fewer than five per sample, were removed before analysis. A difference in abundance of at least 32-fold between compartments was used to define tumor-enriched and baseline blood-enriched clonotypes. Clonotypes expanded or contracted between blood time points were identified with a beta-binomial differential abundance model. Similarity between tumor and blood repertoires was quantified using the Baroni-Urbani and Buser coefficient, and groups were compared with two-tailed Wilcoxon tests in R. TCRdb took over this immuneACCESS table, retaining in-frame rearrangements with V and J assigned. Such tables are incomplete; in checked studies, under half of the missing clones stem from an unresolved V gene, and the remainder is unexplained. The DNA was the basis for D and trimming; V, J and clone size are from that table. The table for this sample lists around 100,000 clones; 75% to 85% of them were counted only once. Roughly 7.9% of the sample rests with the top ten.

Interpreted using the paper, the time point label stands for: blood 4 weeks post-SBRT, at nephrectomy. Read against the paper, the sample's treatment or condition label means: 15 Gy SBRT to primary tumor, nephrectomy 4 weeks later. Samples came from a clinical trial, in which primary renal cell carcinomas received 15 Gy stereotactic body radiation therapy followed by nephrectomy 4 weeks later. To track tumor-enriched clonotypes, serial peripheral blood was sampled from radiation-treated patients at baseline and at 2 weeks and 4 weeks after SBRT. All patients had renal cell carcinoma with clear cell pathology. The QIAamp DNA Blood Mini Kit (Qiagen) was used to prepare genomic DNA for TCR sequencing. The analyses included just those samples that passed every quality control check.

The sequencing used blood, collected from a patient whose treatment included radiotherapy and nephrectomy. This receptor chain uses TRBV29-1 and TRBJ2-3; a confident D gene designation cannot be given. The receptor was derived from a man in his sixties with renal cell carcinoma. The CDR3 reads CSVEGLKADTQYF. The nucleotide sequence reads as follows: TGCAGCGTTGAAGGGTTGAAGGCAGATACGCAGTATTTT.